This TCR beta chain was retrieved from a study of T cell responses to AZD1222 COVID-19 vaccine (dated by TCRdb to about 2021). Regarding the study in general: AZD1222 recipients with second doses at about 4 weeks or about 12 weeks were pooled, because spike-specific TCR depth and breadth did not differ between schedules. TCR sequencing was performed for about 250 trial participants, of whom around 200 were given two doses of AZD1222 and around 26 were given two doses of MenACWY control vaccine. Trial participants were enrolled by age into subgroups of 18-55, 56-69 and 70-plus years, and about 150, 27 and 61 TCR-sequenced participants, respectively, were included in these subgroups. Here is what the overall study found, with its caveats: In the small 56-69-year group, the increase in depth fell short of significance, most likely because of low power. Vaccine-associated CD4 TCRs spanned the whole spike protein, with dominant responses in regions 160-218 and 743-854. A significant rise in spike-specific TCR breadth and depth was observed after two AZD1222 doses relative to day 0 and relative to MenACWY recipients. Because no day 14 peak-response samples were available, the repertoires could be characterized only after the peak T cell response. Reportedly, almost half of the unique spike-specific TCRs recognized epitopes lying outside the regions that are mutated in the B.1.351 and B.1.1.7 variants. Participants were mostly white British and included more females than males, and it was suggested by the authors that clonal diversity may have been underestimated. Conclusions about previously exposed vaccinees are limited because only six or seven AZD1222 recipients were SARS-CoV-2 seropositive at baseline.

The time point label, as the study defines it: baseline before first vaccination. Vaccinee samples were obtained from the UK trials COV001 and COV002, which included a single-blind randomized controlled phase 2/3 trial of AZD1222 (ChAdOx1 nCoV-19) in healthy adults. For TCRbeta chain sequencing, PBMC samples from trial participants were taken at day 0 and at day 28 after the second dose. The CDR3 regions of human TCRbeta chains were subjected to immunosequencing. As for the original processing: TCRs in the repertoires were compared against a reference library of SARS-CoV-2-specific TCRs that had been generated with the MIRA antigen-specificity platform. Breadth meant the fraction of unique TCRs that were SARS-CoV-2-associated, whereas depth meant the fraction of total T cells that were SARS-CoV-2-associated. Each spike-specific TCR was assigned to its reactive spike region and to a CD4 or CD8 class using the MIRA data. Log10-transformed breadth and depth values were compared by one-way ANOVA with Sidak's multiple comparisons tests. Entries here come from immuneACCESS through TCRdb and include only in-frame sequences with V and J called. Some clones fail to appear in such tables; in the studies checked, an unresolved V gene covers under half of the shortfall, and the cause of the remainder is unknown. V, J and clone size derive from that table, while D and trimming were established from the DNA sequence. The sample has more than 70,000 clones on record, nearly 90% of them singletons. Clones ranked in the top ten supply 1.5% of the sample.

Via the germline V gene, CDR1 is MNHEY and CDR2 SVGAGI. Spanning cysteine to phenylalanine, the CDR3 consists of 14 amino acids. The kept DNA is CDR3 alone, 42 bases in frame from the first base. The V end loses 6 bases and the J end loses 1 base, and a stretch of 12 bases separates them. As regards this clone: Its antigen remains undetermined. Base qualities are not provided; no much larger clone lies one nucleotide away.

This sequence originates from an adult in good health. The rearrangement combines TRBV6-5 with TRBJ1-2; TRBD1 is perhaps the D gene, given 6 matching bases. Sample: peripheral blood, taken on day 0 of AZD1222 vaccination. The CDR3 in this case is CASRKQGVNYGYTF. The DNA is as follows: TGTGCCAGCAGAAAACAGGGAGTTAACTATGGCTACACCTTC.